The present T cell receptor beta chain was sequenced within a study of blood T cells in healthy people across ages. Broader study findings: Per-million-T-cell TCR beta diversity fell roughly linearly with age. The study could not conclusively compare naive and antigen-experienced cells, given its unsorted PBMCs.

Primers used in a second PCR of about 6 to 11 cycles were a sample-barcoded 5' primer and a J-beta primer mix. Each single sample gave us at least 3 million CDR3-containing paired-end reads. TCRdb recomputed calls from the 5' RACE reads with MiXCR, one row per CDR3 protein. The repertoire holds about 670,000 distinct CDR3 sequences, with 40% to 65% as singletons. Whenever a sample was processed, at least 6 million PBMCs were isolated. The J segment lost 11 bases and the V segment lost 4 bases, leaving 12 bases of the junction unmatched. The germline V gene has CDR1 KGHDR and CDR2 SFDVKD. The CDR3 is 14 residues long. This clonotype appeared once. Its antigen is unidentified.

The TCR was taken from an elderly woman in good health. The specimen was blood. The chain links TRBV24-1 to TRBJ2-5, with 7 bases fitting TRBD1. CDR3 coding DNA: TGTGCCACCAGTGAGTACAGGGGATTGGGTGAGCAGTACTTC. Protein sequence: CATSEYRGLGEQYF.